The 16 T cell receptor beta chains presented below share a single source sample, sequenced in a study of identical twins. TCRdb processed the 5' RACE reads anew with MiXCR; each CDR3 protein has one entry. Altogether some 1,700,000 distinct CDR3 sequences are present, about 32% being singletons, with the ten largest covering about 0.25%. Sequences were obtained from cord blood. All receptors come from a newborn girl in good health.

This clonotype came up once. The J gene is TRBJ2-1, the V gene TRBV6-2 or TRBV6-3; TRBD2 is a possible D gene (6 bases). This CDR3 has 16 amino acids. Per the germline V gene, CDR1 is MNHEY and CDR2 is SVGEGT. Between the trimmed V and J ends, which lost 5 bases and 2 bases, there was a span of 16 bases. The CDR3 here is CASSTRLVSTYNEQFF. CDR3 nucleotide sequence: TGTGCCAGCAGTACCCGACTAGTGTCGACCTACAATGAGCAGTTCTTC.

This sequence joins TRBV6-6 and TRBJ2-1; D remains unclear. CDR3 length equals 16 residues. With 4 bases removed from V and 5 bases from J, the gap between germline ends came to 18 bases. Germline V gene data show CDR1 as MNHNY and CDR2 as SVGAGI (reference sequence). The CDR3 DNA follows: TGTGCCAGCAGTTCGCTAGGCATTTCCCCCCACAATGAGCAGTTCTTC. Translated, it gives CASSSLGISPHNEQFF.

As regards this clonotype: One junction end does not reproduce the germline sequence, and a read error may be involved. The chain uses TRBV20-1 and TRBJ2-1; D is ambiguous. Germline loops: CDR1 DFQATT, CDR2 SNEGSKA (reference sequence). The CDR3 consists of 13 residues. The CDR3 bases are TGCAGTGCTAGAGTTGGGCCAAACAATGTGCAGTTCTTC. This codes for CSARVGPNNVQFF.

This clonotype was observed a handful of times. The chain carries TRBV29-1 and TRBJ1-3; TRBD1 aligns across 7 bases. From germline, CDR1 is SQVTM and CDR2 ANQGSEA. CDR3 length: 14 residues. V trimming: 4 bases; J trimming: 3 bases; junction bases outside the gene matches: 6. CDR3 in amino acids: CSVGSGGGGNTIYF. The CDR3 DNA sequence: TGCAGCGTTGGATCAGGGGGGGGTGGAAACACCATATATTTT.

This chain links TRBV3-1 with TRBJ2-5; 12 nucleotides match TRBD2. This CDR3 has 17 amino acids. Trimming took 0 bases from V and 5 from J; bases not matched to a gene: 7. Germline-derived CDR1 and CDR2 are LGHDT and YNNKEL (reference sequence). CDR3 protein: CASSQDRLAGVVETQYF. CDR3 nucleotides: TGTGCCAGCAGCCAAGATCGACTAGCGGGAGTAGTGGAGACCCAGTACTTC.

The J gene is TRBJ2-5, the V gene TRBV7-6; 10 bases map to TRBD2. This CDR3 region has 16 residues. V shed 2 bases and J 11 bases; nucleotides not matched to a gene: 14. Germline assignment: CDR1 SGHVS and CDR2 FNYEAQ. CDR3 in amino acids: CASSLWVTSGSYEQYF. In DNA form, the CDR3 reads TGTGCCAGCAGCTTATGGGTGACTAGCGGGTCTTATGAGCAGTACTTC.

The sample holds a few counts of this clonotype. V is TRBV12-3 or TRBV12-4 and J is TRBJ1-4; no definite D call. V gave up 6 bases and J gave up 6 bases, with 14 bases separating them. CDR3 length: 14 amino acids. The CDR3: CASSLMWGDEKLFF. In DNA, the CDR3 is TGTGCCAGCAGCCTTATGTGGGGAGATGAAAAACTGTTTTTT.

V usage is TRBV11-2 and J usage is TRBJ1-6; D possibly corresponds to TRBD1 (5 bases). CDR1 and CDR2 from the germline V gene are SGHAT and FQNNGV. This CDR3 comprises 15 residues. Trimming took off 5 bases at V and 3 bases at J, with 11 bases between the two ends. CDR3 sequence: CASSHRQFYNSPLHF. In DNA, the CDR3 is TGTGCCAGCAGCCATCGACAGTTCTATAATTCACCCCTCCACTTT.

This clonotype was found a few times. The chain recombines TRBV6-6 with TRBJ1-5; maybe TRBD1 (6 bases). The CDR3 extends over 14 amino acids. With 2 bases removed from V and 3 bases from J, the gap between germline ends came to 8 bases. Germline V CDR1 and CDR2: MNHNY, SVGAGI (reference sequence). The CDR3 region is CASSYGQFNQPQHF. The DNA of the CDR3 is TGTGCCAGCAGTTACGGACAGTTCAATCAGCCCCAGCATTTT.

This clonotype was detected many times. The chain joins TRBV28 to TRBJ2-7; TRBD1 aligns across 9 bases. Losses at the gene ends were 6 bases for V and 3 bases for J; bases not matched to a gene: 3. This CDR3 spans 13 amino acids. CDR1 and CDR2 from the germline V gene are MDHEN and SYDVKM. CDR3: CASRGTGIYEQYF. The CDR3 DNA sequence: TGTGCCAGCAGGGGGACAGGGATCTACGAGCAGTACTTC.

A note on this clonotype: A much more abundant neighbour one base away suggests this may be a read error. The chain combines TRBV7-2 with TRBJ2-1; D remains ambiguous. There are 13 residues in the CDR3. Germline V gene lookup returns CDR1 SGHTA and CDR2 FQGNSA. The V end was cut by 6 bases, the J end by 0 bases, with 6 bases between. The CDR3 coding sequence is TGTGCCAGCAGTTGGGTCTCCTACAATGAGCAGTTCTTC. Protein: CASSWVSYNEQFF.

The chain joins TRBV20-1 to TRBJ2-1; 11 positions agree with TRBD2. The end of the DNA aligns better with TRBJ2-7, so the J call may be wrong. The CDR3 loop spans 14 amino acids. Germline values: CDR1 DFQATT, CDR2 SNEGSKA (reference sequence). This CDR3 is CSAPTSGGYNEQYF. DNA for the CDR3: TGCAGTGCCCCAACTAGCGGGGGCTACAATGAGCAGTACTTC.

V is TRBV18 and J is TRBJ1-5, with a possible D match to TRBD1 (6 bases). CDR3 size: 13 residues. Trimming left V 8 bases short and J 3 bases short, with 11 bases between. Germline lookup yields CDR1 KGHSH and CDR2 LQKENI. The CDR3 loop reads CASSGGNNQPQHF. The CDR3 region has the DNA TGTGCCAGCAGTGGGGGCAACAATCAGCCCCAGCATTTT.

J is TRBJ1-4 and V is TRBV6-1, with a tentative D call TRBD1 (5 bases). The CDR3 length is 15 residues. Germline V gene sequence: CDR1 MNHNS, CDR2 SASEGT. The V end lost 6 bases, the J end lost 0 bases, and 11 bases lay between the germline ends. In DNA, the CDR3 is TGTGCCAGCAGGTACAGGAGAGCAACTAATGAAAAACTGTTTTTT. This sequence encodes CASRYRRATNEKLFF.

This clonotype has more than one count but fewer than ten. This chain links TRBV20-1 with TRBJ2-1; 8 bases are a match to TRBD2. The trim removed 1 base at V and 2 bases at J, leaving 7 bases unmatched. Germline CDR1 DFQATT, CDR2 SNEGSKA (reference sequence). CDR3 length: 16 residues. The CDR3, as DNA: TGCAGTGCTAGAGTTCGGGGCGGGGGGCCCTACAATGAGCAGTTCTTC. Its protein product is CSARVRGGGPYNEQFF.

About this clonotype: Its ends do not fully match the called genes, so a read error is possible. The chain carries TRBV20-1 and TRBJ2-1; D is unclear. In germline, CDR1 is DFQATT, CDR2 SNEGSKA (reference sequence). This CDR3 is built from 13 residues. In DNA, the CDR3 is TGCCGTGCTAGAGTGCGGTATAACAATGAGCAGTTCTTC. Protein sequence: CRARVRYNNEQFF.